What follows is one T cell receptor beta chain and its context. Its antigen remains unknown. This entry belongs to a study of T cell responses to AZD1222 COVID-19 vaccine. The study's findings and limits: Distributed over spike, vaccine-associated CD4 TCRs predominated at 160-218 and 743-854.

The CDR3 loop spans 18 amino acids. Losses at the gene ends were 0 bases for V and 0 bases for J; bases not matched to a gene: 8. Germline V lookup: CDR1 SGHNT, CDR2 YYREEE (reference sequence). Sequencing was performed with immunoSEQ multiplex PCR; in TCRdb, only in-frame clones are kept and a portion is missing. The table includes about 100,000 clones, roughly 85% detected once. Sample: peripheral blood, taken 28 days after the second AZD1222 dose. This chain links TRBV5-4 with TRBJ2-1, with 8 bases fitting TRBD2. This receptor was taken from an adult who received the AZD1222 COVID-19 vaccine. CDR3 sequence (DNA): TGTGCCAGCAGCTTGGCGGGGGGGGGCCCGCGCTCCTACAATGAGCAGTTCTTC. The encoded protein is CASSLAGGGPRSYNEQFF.